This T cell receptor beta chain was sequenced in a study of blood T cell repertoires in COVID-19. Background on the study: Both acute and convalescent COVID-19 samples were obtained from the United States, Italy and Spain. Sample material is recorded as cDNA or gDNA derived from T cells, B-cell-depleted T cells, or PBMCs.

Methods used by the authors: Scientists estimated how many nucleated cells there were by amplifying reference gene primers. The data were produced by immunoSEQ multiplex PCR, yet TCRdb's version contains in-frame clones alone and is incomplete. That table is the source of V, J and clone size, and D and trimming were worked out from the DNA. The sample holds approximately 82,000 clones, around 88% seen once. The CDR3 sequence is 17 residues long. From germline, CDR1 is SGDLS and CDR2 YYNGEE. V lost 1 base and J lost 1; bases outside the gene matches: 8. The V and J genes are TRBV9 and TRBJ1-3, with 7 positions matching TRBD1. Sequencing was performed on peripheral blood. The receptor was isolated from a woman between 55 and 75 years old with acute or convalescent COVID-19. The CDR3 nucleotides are TGTGCCAGCAGCGTATTCGACAGGGCTGCTTCTGGAAACACCATATATTTT. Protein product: CASSVFDRAASGNTIYF.